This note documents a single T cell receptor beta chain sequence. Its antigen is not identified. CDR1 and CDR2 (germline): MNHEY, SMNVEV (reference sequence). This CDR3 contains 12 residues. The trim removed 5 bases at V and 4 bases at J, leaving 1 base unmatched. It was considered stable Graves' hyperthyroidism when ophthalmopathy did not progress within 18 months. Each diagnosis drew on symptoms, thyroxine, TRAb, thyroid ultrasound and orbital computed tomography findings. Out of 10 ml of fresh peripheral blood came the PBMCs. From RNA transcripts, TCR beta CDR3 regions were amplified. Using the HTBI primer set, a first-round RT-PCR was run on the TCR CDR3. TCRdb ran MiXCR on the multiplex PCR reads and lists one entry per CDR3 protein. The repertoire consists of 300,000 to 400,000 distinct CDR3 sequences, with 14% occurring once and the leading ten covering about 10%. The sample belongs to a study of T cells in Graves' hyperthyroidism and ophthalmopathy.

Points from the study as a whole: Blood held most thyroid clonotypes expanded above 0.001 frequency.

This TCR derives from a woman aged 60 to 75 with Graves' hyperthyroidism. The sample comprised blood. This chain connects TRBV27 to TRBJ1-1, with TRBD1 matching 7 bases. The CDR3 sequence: CASSRDSTEAFF. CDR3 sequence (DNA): TGTGCCAGCAGTCGGGACAGCACTGAAGCTTTCTTT.